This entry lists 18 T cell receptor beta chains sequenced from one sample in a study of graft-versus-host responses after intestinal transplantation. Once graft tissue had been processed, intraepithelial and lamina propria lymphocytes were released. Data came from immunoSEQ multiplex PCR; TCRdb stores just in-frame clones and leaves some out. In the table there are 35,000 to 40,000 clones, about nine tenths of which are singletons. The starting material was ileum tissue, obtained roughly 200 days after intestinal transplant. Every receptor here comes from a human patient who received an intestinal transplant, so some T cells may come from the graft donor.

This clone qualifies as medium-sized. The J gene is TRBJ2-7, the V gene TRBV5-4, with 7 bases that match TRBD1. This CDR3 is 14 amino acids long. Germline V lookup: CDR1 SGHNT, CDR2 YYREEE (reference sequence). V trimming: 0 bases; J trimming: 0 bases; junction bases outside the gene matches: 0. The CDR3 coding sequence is TGTGCCAGCAGCTTGGACAGGGGCTCCTACGAGCAGTACTTC. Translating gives CASSLDRGSYEQYF.

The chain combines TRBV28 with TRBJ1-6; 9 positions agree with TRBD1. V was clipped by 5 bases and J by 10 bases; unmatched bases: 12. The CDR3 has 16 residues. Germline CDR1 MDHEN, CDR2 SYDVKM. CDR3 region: CASSLLEGQGGSPLHF. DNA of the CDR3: TGTGCCAGCAGTCTCCTCGAGGGACAGGGCGGGTCACCCCTCCACTTT.

CDR3 sequence: CASSSGQIGKQYF. CDR3 coding DNA: TGTGCCAGCAGTTCCGGACAAATAGGCAAGCAGTACTTC. The J gene is TRBJ2-7, the V gene TRBV28; tentatively, D is TRBD1 (5 bases). V lost 4 bases and J 8 bases, leaving 15 bases between the germline ends. CDR3 length equals 13 residues. In germline, CDR1 is MDHEN, CDR2 SYDVKM.

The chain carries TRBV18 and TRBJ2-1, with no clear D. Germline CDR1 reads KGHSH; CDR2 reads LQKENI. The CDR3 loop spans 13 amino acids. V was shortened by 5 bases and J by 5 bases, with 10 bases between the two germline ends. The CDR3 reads CASSAMSHNEQFF. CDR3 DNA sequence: TGTGCCAGCTCAGCGATGTCCCACAATGAGCAGTTCTTC.

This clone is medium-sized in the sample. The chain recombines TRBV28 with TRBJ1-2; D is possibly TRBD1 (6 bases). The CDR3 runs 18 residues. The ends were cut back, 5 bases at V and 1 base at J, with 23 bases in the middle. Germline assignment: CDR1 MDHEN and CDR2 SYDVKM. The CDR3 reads CASSTWTDQTPINYGYTF. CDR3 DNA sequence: TGTGCCAGCAGTACCTGGACAGACCAAACCCCTATTAACTATGGCTACACCTTC.

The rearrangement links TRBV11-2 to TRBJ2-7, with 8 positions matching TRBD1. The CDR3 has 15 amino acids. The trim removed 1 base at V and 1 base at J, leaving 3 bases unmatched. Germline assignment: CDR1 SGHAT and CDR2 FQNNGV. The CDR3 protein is CASSLVRTGSYEQYF. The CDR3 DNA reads TGTGCCAGCAGCTTAGTTAGGACAGGGTCCTACGAGCAGTACTTC.

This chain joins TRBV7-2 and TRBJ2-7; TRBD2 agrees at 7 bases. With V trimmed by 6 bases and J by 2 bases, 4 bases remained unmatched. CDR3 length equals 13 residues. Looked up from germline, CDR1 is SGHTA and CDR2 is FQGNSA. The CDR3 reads CASRGGNAYEQYF. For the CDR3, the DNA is TGTGCCAGCAGGGGAGGGAATGCCTACGAGCAGTACTTC.

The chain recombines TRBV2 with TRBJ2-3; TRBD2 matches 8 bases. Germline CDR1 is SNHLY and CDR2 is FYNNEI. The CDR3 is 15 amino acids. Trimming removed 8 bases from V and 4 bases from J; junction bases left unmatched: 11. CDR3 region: CASEGGREVADTQYF. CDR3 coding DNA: TGTGCCAGCGAGGGAGGGCGGGAGGTCGCAGATACGCAGTATTTT.

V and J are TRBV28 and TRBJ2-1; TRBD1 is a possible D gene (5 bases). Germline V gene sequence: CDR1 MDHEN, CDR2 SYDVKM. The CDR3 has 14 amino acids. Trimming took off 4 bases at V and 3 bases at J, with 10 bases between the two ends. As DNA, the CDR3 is TGTGCCAGCAGTTCCCAGGACATCTACAATGAGCAGTTCTTC. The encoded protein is CASSSQDIYNEQFF.

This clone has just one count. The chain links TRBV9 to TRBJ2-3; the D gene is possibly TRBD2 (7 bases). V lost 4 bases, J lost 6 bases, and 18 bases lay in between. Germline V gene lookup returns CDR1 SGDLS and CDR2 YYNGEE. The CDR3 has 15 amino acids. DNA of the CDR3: TGTGCCAGCAGCTTTGGGGGGCTAGCGGCTGATACGCAGTATTTT. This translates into CASSFGGLAADTQYF.

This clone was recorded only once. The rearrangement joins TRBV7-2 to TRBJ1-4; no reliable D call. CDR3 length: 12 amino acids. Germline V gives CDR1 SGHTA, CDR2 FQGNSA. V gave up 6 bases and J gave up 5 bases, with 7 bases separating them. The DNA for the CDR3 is TGTGCCAGCAGTCCCCGGAATGAAAAACTGTTTTTT. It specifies CASSPRNEKLFF.

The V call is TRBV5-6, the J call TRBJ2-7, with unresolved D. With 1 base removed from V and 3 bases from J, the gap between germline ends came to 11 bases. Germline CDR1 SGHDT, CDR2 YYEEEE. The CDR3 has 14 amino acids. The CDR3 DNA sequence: TGTGCCAGCAGCTTGAATCCAAACCTCTACGAGCAGTACTTC. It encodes CASSLNPNLYEQYF.

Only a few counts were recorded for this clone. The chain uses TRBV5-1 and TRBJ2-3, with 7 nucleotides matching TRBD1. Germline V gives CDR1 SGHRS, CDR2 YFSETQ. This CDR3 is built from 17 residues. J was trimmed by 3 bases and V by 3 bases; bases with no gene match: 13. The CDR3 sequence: CASSWHPDREVTDTQYF. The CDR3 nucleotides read TGCGCCAGCAGCTGGCACCCTGACAGGGAAGTGACAGATACGCAGTATTTT. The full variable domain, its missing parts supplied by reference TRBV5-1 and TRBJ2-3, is KAGVTQTPRYLIKTRGQQVTLSCSPISGHRSVSWYQQTPGQGLQFLFEYFSETQRNKGNFPGRFSGRQFSNSRSEMNVSTLELGDSALYLCASSWHPDREVTDTQYFGPGTRLTVL.

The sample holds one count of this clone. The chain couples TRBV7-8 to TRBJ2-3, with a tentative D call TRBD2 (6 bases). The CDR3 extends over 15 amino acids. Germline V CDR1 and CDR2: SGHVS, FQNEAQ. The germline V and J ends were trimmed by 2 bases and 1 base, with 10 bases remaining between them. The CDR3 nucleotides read TGTGCCAGCAGCTTAAGGGACTTCCGCACAGATACGCAGTATTTT. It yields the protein CASSLRDFRTDTQYF.

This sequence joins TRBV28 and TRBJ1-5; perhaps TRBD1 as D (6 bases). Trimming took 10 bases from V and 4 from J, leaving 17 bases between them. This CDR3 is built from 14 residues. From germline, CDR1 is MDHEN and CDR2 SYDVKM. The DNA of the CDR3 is TGTGCCACCCAAGCGGCAAGGGGGAATCAGCCCCAGCATTTT. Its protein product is CATQAARGNQPQHF.

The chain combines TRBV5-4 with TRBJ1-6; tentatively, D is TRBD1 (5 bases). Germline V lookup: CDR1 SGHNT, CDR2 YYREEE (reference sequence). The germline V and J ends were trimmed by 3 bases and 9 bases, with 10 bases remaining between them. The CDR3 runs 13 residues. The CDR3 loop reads CASSSDIRSPLHF. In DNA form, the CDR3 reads TGTGCCAGCAGCTCGGACATTCGTTCACCCCTCCACTTT.

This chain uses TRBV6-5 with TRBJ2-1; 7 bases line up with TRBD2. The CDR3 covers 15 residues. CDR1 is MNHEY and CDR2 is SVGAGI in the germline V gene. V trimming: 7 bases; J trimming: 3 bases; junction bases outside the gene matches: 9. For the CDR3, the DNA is TGTGCCAGCACCTGGGGGGGTTCGGGCTACAATGAGCAGTTCTTC. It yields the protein CASTWGGSGYNEQFF.

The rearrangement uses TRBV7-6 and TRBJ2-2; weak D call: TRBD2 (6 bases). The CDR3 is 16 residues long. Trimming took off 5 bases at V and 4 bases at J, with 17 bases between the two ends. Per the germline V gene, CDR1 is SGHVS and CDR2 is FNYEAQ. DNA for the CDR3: TGTGCCAGCAGCCGTAGCCCGGCGGGGTTCACCGGGGAGCTGTTTTTT. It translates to CASSRSPAGFTGELFF.